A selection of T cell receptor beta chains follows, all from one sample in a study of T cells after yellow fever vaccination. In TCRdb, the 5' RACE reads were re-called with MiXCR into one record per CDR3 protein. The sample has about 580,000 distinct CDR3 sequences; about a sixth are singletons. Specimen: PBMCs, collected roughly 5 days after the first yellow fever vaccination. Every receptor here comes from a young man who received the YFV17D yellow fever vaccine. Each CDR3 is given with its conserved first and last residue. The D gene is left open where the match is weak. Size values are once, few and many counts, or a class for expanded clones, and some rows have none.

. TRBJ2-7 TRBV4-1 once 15 CASSQYTGLSYEQYF TGCGCCAGCAGCCAATACACAGGTCTCTCCTACGAGCAGTACTTC
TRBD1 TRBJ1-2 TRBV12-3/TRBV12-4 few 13 CASTISGTAGYTF TGTGCCAGCACCATATCCGGGACAGCTGGCTACACCTTC
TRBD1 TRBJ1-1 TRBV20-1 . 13 CSARNRGPTEAFF TGCAGTGCTAGAAATAGGGGGCCCACTGAAGCTTTCTTT
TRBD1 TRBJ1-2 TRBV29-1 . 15 CSGRTGGTANYGYTF TGCAGCGGTAGGACAGGGGGCACAGCTAACTATGGCTACACCTTC
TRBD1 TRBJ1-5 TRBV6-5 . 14 CASSSGQGSQPQHF TGTGCCAGCAGTTCCGGACAGGGTAGTCAGCCCCAGCATTTT
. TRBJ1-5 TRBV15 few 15 CATTPSGGGFQPQHF TGTGCCACCACCCCGAGCGGAGGGGGATTCCAGCCCCAGCATTTT
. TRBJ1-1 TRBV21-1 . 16 CASSHRETVGNTEAFF TGTGCCAGCAGTCACAGGGAAACGGTGGGGAACACTGAAGCTTTCTTT
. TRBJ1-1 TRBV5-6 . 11 CASSLAYEAFF TGTGCCAGCAGCTTAGCCTACGAAGCTTTCTTT
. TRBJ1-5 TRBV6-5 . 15 CASSYSSTVDQPQHF TGTGCCAGCAGTTACTCGAGTACAGTAGATCAGCCCCAGCATTTT
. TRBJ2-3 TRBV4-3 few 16 CASSQDSGTSTDTQYF TGCGCCAGCAGCCAAGATTCCGGGACAAGCACAGATACGCAGTATTTT
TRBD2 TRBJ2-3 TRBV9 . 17 CASSVELMAGGEDTQYF TGTGCCAGCAGCGTAGAGCTGATGGCGGGGGGTGAAGATACGCAGTATTTT
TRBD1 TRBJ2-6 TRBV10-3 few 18 CAIRSGTGGSNGANVLTF TGTGCCATCAGATCCGGGACAGGGGGCTCGAATGGGGCCAACGTCCTGACTTTC
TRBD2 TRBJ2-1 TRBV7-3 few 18 CASSPISSGGYSYNEQFF TGTGCCAGCAGCCCAATTTCTAGCGGGGGGTACTCCTACAATGAGCAGTTCTTC
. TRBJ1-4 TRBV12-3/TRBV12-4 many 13 CASSLQANEKLFF TGTGCCAGCAGTTTACAGGCTAATGAAAAACTGTTTTTT
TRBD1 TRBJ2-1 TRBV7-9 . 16 CASSLRSGGPYNEQFF TGTGCCAGCAGCTTAAGGTCAGGGGGCCCCTACAATGAGCAGTTCTTC
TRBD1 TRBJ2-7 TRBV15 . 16 CATSRDHGRGLVEQYF TGTGCCACCAGCAGAGATCACGGCAGGGGGCTAGTCGAGCAGTACTTC
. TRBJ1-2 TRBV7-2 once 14 CASSLGPSLSGYTF TGTGCCAGCAGCTTAGGGCCATCCCTCAGCGGCTACACCTTC
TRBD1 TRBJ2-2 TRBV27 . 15 CASRLMTGIPGELFF TGTGCCAGCAGATTGATGACAGGGATCCCCGGGGAGCTGTTTTTT
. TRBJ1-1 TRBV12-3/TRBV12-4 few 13 CASRPLTGVEAFF TGTGCCAGCAGACCTTTGACAGGAGTTGAAGCTTTCTTT
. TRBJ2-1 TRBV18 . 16 CASSPKEAGRYNEQFF TGTGCCAGCTCACCCAAAGAGGCGGGGCGCTACAATGAGCAGTTCTTC
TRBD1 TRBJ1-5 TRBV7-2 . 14 CASSSTGGGRPQHF TGTGCCAGCAGTTCTACAGGGGGCGGGAGGCCCCAGCATTTT
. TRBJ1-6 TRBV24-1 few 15 CATSDSGTANSPLHF TGTGCCACCAGTGACTCCGGGACGGCAAATTCACCCCTCCACTTT
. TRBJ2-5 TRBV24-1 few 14 CATSDPRGGETQYF TGTGCCACCAGTGACCCGAGGGGAGGAGAGACCCAGTACTTC
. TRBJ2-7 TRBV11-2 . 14 CASSFTGTTYEQYF TGTGCCAGCAGCTTCACAGGAACGACCTACGAGCAGTACTTC
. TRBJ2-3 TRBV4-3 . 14 CASSQDGGQGRQYF TGCGCCAGCAGCCAAGATGGAGGGCAGGGGAGGCAGTATTTT
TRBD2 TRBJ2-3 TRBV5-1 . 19 CASSLAWAGGRFGPDTQYF TGCGCCAGCAGCTTGGCTTGGGCGGGGGGCCGCTTTGGTCCAGATACGCAGTATTTT
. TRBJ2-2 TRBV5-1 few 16 CASSLDQPANTGELFF TGCGCCAGCAGCTTGGACCAGCCGGCGAACACCGGGGAGCTGTTTTTT
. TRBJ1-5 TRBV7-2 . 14 CASSPTRGNQPQHF TGTGCCAGCAGCCCCACACGGGGCAATCAGCCCCAGCATTTT
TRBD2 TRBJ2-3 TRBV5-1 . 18 CASSLVAGGLQSTDTQYF TGCGCCAGCAGCTTGGTCGCGGGGGGCCTACAGAGCACAGATACGCAGTATTTT